This T cell receptor (beta chain) was profiled in a study of beta chain features in type 1 diabetes. V gave up 4 bases and J gave up 3 bases, with 15 bases separating them. The V gene's germline CDR1 is LNHDA and CDR2 SQIVND (reference sequence). The CDR3 runs 15 residues. Reverse transcribing all isolated RNA meant expressed TCRB transcripts were sequenced. Sequencing used immunoSEQ multiplex PCR; TCRdb keeps in-frame clones, though not all of them. The sample yields hundreds of thousands of clones, 25% to 35% seen once. The clonotype was recovered from a man younger than 35 in good health. The sample comprised naive CD4+ T cells from blood. This chain connects TRBV19 to TRBJ1-1, with D perhaps matching TRBD1 (5 bases). This CDR3 is CASSNPRDGDTEAFF. The CDR3 region has the DNA TGTGCCAGTAGTAATCCCAGGGATGGAGACACTGAAGCTTTCTTT.